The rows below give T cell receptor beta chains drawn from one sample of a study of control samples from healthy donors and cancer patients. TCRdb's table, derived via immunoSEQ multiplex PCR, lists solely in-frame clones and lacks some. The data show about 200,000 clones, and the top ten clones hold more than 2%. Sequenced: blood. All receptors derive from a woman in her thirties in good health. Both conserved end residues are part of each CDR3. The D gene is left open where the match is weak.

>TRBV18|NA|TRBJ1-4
CASSPREGKSGKLFF
TGTGCCAGCTCACCGCGAGAAGGGAAGTCGGGAAAACTGTTTTTT
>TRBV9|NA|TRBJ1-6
CASSVGRTSSYNSPLHF
TGTGCCAGCAGCGTTGGACGGACCAGCTCCTATAATTCACCCCTCCACTTT
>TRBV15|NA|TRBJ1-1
CATSSPGEAFF
TGTGCCACCAGCAGCCCGGGGGAAGCTTTCTTT
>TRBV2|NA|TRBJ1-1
CASSDGLGDTEAFF
TGTGCCAGCAGTGACGGACTTGGTGACACTGAAGCTTTCTTT
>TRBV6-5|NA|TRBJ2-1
CASSPGPQSHNEQFF
TGTGCCAGCAGCCCGGGACCGCAGTCACACAATGAGCAGTTCTTC
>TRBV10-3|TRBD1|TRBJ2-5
CAISESTGSAETQYF
TGTGCCATCAGTGAGTCGACAGGGTCCGCAGAGACCCAGTACTTC
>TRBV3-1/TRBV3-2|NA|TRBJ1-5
CASSQGQAFNQPQHF
TGTGCCAGCAGCCAAGGACAAGCTTTCAATCAGCCCCAGCATTTT
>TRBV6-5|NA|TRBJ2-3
CASYLGGAGDTQYF
TGTGCCAGCTACTTGGGGGGGGCTGGGGATACGCAGTATTTT
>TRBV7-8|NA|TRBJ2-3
CASSLDSQGGTDTQYF
TGTGCCAGCAGCTTAGATTCGCAAGGGGGCACAGATACGCAGTATTTT
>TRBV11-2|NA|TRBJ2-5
CASSLGPQLRETQYF
TGTGCCAGCAGCTTAGGCCCCCAGTTAAGAGAGACCCAGTACTTC
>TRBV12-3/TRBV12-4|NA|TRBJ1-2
CASSLRGRDGYTF
TGTGCCAGCAGTTTGCGGGGGAGGGATGGCTACACCTTC
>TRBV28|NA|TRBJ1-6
CASSLLTAGSPLHF
TGTGCCAGCAGTTTACTCACTGCTGGTTCACCCCTCCACTTT
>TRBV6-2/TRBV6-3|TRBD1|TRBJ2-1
CASSSGTGVSYNEQFF
TGTGCCAGCAGTTCCGGGACAGGGGTTTCCTACAATGAGCAGTTCTTC
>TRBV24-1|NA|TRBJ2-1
CATSDSGFEDEQFF
TGTGCCACCAGTGATTCAGGGTTCGAGGATGAGCAGTTCTTC
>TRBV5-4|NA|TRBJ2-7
CASSPGPHEQYF
TGTGCCAGCAGCCCAGGTCCACACGAGCAGTACTTC
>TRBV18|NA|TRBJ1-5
CASSPGQGSNQPQHF
TGTGCCAGCTCACCAGGGCAGGGTAGCAATCAGCCCCAGCATTTT
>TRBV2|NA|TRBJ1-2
CASNRPDRNYGYTF
TGTGCCAGCAACCGCCCAGACAGGAACTATGGCTACACCTTC
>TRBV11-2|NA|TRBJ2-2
CASSSRQRGTGELFF
TGTGCCAGCAGCTCCCGTCAGCGAGGCACCGGGGAGCTGTTTTTT
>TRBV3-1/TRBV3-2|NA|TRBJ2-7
CASSQDYPPSGEQYF
TGTGCCAGCAGCCAAGACTACCCCCCTTCAGGCGAGCAGTACTTC
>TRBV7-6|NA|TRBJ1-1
CASSLVGVSEAFF
TGTGCCAGCAGCTTAGTGGGGGTCTCTGAAGCTTTCTTT
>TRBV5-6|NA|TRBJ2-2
CASSSSLRSVGIGELFF
TGTGCCAGCAGCTCGAGCTTGCGATCTGTGGGGATCGGGGAGCTGTTTTTT
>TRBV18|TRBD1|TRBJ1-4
CASSARQGTTNEKLFF
TGTGCCAGCTCAGCCCGACAGGGGACAACTAATGAAAAACTGTTTTTT
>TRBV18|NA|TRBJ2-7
CASSLWKGYEQYF
TGTGCCAGCTCCCTTTGGAAGGGCTACGAGCAGTACTTC
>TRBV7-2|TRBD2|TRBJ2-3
CASSLAQSSGVSTDTQYF
TGTGCCAGCAGCTTAGCGCAGTCGAGCGGGGTTAGCACAGATACGCAGTATTTT
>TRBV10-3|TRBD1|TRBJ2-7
CAISSLGQGRSYEQYF
TGTGCCATCAGTTCTTTGGGACAGGGCAGGTCCTACGAGCAGTACTTC
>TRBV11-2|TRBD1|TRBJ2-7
CASSPTTGGHEQYF
TGTGCCAGCAGCCCTACGACAGGGGGCCACGAGCAGTACTTC
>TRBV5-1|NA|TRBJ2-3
CASSLDGTSPSTDTQYF
TGCGCCAGCAGCTTGGACGGGACTTCTCCTAGCACAGATACGCAGTATTTT
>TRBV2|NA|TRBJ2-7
CASSDPSENEQYF
TGTGCCAGCAGTGACCCTAGCGAGAACGAGCAGTACTTC
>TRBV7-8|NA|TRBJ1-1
CASSFDGDTEAFF
TGTGCCAGCAGCTTCGACGGAGACACTGAAGCTTTCTTT
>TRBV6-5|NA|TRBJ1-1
CASSYSNRNTEAFF
TGTGCCAGCAGTTACTCGAACAGGAACACTGAAGCTTTCTTT
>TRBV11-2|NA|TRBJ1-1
CASSASSLEGGGEAFF
TGTGCCAGCAGCGCCAGCAGCTTAGAGGGCGGGGGCGAAGCTTTCTTT
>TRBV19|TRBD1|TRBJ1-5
CASRYPGGRGLFQPQHF
TGTGCCAGTAGATACCCCGGAGGCAGGGGGCTGTTTCAGCCCCAGCATTTT
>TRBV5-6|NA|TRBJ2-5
CASSFTGREETQYF
TGTGCCAGCAGTTTCACAGGGAGGGAAGAGACCCAGTACTTC
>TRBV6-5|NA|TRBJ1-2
CATVLYGYTF
TGTGCCACTGTCCTCTATGGCTACACCTTC
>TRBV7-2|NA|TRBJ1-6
CASSLGAFDSPLHF
TGTGCCAGCAGCTTAGGGGCCTTCGATTCACCCCTCCACTTT
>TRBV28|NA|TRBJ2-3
CASSSGGGQYF
TGTGCCAGCAGTTCAGGGGGAGGGCAGTATTTT
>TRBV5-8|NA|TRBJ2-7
CASSRIKEASYEQYF
TGTGCCAGCAGCCGGATAAAAGAGGCCTCCTACGAGCAGTACTTC
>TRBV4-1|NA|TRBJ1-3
CASSQSPGVGGNTIYF
TGCGCCAGCAGCCAGTCCCCCGGGGTCGGAGGAAACACCATATATTTT
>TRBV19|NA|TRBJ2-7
CASSISAGYSNEQYF
TGTGCCAGTAGTATCTCTGCAGGTTATAGTAACGAGCAGTACTTC
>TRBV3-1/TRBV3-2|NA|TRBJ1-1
CASSQEGLLNTEAFF
TGTGCCAGCAGCCAAGAGGGTCTACTGAACACTGAAGCTTTCTTT
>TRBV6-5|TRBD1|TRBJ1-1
CASSSGGAVEAFF
TGTGCCAGCAGTTCAGGGGGCGCGGTTGAAGCTTTCTTT
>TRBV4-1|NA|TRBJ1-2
CASSQVWDAVHGYTF
TGCGCCAGCAGCCAAGTTTGGGACGCCGTACATGGCTACACCTTC
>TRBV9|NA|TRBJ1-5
CASSPRPIEGQPQHF
TGTGCCAGCAGCCCAAGACCCATTGAGGGTCAGCCCCAGCATTTT
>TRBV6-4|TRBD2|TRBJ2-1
CASSDRTSGGNEQFF
TGTGCCAGCAGTGACCGGACTAGCGGGGGGAATGAGCAGTTCTTC
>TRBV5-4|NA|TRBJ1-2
CASGPARDTLYGYTF
TGTGCCAGTGGACCCGCCCGGGACACCCTCTATGGCTACACCTTC
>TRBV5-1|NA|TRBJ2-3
CASSLSTRGSTDTQYF
TGCGCCAGCAGCTTGAGTACGCGGGGTAGCACAGATACGCAGTATTTT
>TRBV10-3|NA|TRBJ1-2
CAIRLRVDLDGYTF
TGTGCCATCAGACTCAGGGTGGACCTTGACGGCTACACCTTC
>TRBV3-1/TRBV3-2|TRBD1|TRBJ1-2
CASSHRQGANYGYTF
TGTGCCAGCAGCCACAGACAGGGGGCTAATTATGGCTACACCTTC
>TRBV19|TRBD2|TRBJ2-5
CASSGGAVETQYF
TGTGCCAGTAGCGGGGGGGCAGTAGAGACCCAGTACTTC
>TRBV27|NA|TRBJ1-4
CASSSLWVGATNEKLFF
TGTGCCAGCAGTTCCCTATGGGTGGGGGCAACTAATGAAAAACTGTTTTTT
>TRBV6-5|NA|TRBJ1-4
CASSSGRTNEKLFF
TGTGCCAGCAGTTCCGGACGGACTAATGAAAAACTGTTTTTT